The 24 T cell receptor beta chains in this list originate from one sample, sequenced in a study of CD8+CD57+ T cells in acquired aplastic anemia. Genomic DNA served as template for TCR beta VDJ and CDR3 profiling. TCRdb reanalysed the reads using MiXCR and keeps one entry per CDR3 protein. The sample lists some 180,000 distinct CDR3 sequences; 63% were seen once. Sequenced patients had shown CD8+CD57+ cell expansion by flow cytometry. The sequencing input was sorted CD4+, CD8+, or CD8+CD57+ T cells (not recorded which) from PBMCs. The receptors shown here come from a human donor with aplastic anemia.

This clonotype was seen only once. V usage is TRBV28 and J usage is TRBJ2-3; 9 nucleotides line up with TRBD2. The CDR3 is 15 residues long. CDR1 and CDR2 (germline): MDHEN, SYDVKM. J was trimmed by 5 bases and V by 5 bases; bases with no gene match: 8. The CDR3 here is CASSKLAGMEDTQYF. The CDR3 DNA is TGTGCCAGCAGTAAACTAGCGGGTATGGAAGATACGCAGTATTTT.

This clonotype was picked up a small number of times. This chain links TRBV5-1 with TRBJ2-2; possible D gene TRBD2, 5 bases. The germline V gene has CDR1 SGHRS and CDR2 YFSETQ. The CDR3 spans 15 residues. Trimming left V 5 bases short and J 2 bases short, with 13 bases between. Here the CDR3 reads CASREEGSNTGELFF. The CDR3 DNA reads as TGCGCCAGCAGGGAAGAGGGATCTAACACCGGGGAGCTGTTTTTT. Drawing the rest from reference TRBV5-1 and TRBJ2-2, the complete variable domain is KAGVTQTPRYLIKTRGQQVTLSCSPISGHRSVSWYQQTPGQGLQFLFEYFSETQRNKGNFPGRFSGRQFSNSRSEMNVSTLELGDSALYLCASREEGSNTGELFFGEGSRLTVL.

V is TRBV10-3 and J is TRBJ1-5, with D possibly matching TRBD1 (5 bases). Trimming stripped 3 bases from V and 3 bases from J, with 9 bases between. This CDR3 spans 14 amino acids. Looked up from germline, CDR1 is ENHRY and CDR2 is SYGVKD. In nucleotides, the CDR3 is TGTGCCATCAGTGAAGACAGACACAATCAGCCCCAGCATTTT. Translating it yields CAISEDRHNQPQHF.

CDR3 in DNA: TGTGCCAGCAGCCTCTGGACAGGGCGTCACTATAATTCACCCCTCCACTTT. It encodes CASSLWTGRHYNSPLHF. The chain is built from TRBV7-9 and TRBJ1-6; 8 positions agree with TRBD1. Trimming cost V 5 bases and J 3 bases; bases outside gene matches: 9. Germline CDR1 reads SEHNR; CDR2 reads FQNEAQ (reference sequence). The CDR3 contains 17 residues. The whole variable domain, filled in from reference TRBV7-9 and TRBJ1-6, reads DTGVSQNPRHKITKRGQNVTFRCDPISEHNRLYWYRQTLGQGPEFLTYFQNEAQLEKSRLLSDRFSAERPKGSFSTLEIQRTEQGDSAMYLCASSLWTGRHYNSPLHFGNGTRLTVT.

Only one count was recorded for this clonotype. This chain connects TRBV7-8 to TRBJ1-6; 7 bases align to TRBD1. Germline CDR1 and CDR2: SGHVS and FQNEAQ. After removal of 6 bases from V and 8 bases from J, the junction contained 4 bases not matched to a gene. The CDR3 is made up of 13 amino acids. CDR3 loop: CASSDREDSPLHF. CDR3 bases: TGTGCCAGCAGTGACAGGGAGGATTCACCCCTCCACTTT.

The CDR3 reads CSARPGRLVRETQYF. In DNA form, the CDR3 reads TGCAGTGCTAGGCCTGGGCGCCTGGTACGGGAGACCCAGTACTTC. The V call is TRBV20-1, the J call TRBJ2-5; D ambiguous. Germline V gene data show CDR1 as DFQATT and CDR2 as SNEGSKA (reference sequence). V was cut by 3 bases and J by 5 bases, with 19 bases left in between. The CDR3 runs 15 residues.

J is TRBJ2-7 and V is TRBV2; D unclear. This CDR3 has 12 residues. The ends were cut back, 0 bases at V and 5 bases at J, with 5 bases in the middle. Germline values: CDR1 SNHLY, CDR2 FYNNEI. CDR3 in DNA: TGTGCCAGCAGTGAAGCCGGGCACGAGCAGTACTTC. Translating gives CASSEAGHEQYF.

For this clonotype: At one of its ends the junction is not consistent with the germline gene, which may arise from a read error. This sequence joins TRBV9 and TRBJ2-7; D remains unclear. Germline V gene sequence: CDR1 SGDLS, CDR2 YYNGEE. The CDR3 runs to 14 residues. The CDR3, as DNA: TGTGCCGGCAGCGTAGGCAGGACCACCTACGAGCAGTACTTC. Amino acids: CAGSVGRTTYEQYF.

Many counts were recorded for this clonotype. The rearrangement links TRBV5-8 to TRBJ2-7; the D gene is possibly TRBD2 (6 bases). With 4 bases removed from V and 0 bases from J, the gap between germline ends came to 11 bases. Germline V gene sequence: CDR1 SGHTS, CDR2 YDEGEE. This CDR3 has 14 residues. The CDR3 bases are TGTGCCAGCAGCGTGGGACTTACCTCCTACGAGCAGTACTTC. It translates to CASSVGLTSYEQYF.

V usage is TRBV27 and J usage is TRBJ2-1; tentatively, D is TRBD1 (6 bases). Germline V CDR1 and CDR2: MNHEY, SMNVEV (reference sequence). The CDR3 contains 16 residues. V gave up 5 bases and J gave up 0 bases, with 14 bases separating them. The CDR3 protein is CASSVTGLSSYNEQFF. CDR3 DNA: TGTGCCAGCAGTGTTACAGGGTTAAGCTCCTACAATGAGCAGTTCTTC.

V usage is TRBV9 and J usage is TRBJ1-6, with no clear D. V shed 5 bases and J shed 0 bases, with 6 bases lying between them. The CDR3 is 14 amino acids. CDR1 is SGDLS and CDR2 is YYNGEE in the germline V gene. CDR3 amino acids: CASSVSSYNSPLHF. The CDR3 DNA follows: TGTGCCAGCAGTGTAAGCTCCTATAATTCACCCCTCCACTTT.

The chain joins TRBV5-4 to TRBJ1-2; D possibly corresponds to TRBD1 (5 bases). This CDR3 has 12 amino acids. CDR1 and CDR2 from the germline V gene are SGHNT and YYREEE (reference sequence). Deletions cut 6 bases from V and 2 bases from J, with 8 bases between. CDR3: CASMTENYGYTF. The CDR3 DNA is TGTGCCAGCATGACAGAGAACTATGGCTACACCTTC.

The chain uses TRBV19 and TRBJ2-7; 7 positions agree with TRBD1. The germline CDR1 and CDR2 sequences are LNHDA and SQIVND (reference sequence). The V segment lost 6 bases and the J segment 2 bases; nucleotides outside the gene matches: 10. This CDR3 spans 15 amino acids. The CDR3 nucleotides are TGTGCCAGTAGCAACCCCGGACAGGTGGCCTACGAGCAGTACTTC. Its translation: CASSNPGQVAYEQYF.

In this sample, this clonotype turned up many times. The chain combines TRBV5-1 with TRBJ1-1, with no clear D. This CDR3 comprises 15 residues. With 2 bases removed from V and 0 bases from J, the gap between germline ends came to 11 bases. CDR1 SGHRS and CDR2 YFSETQ come from the germline V gene. DNA of the CDR3: TGCGCCAGCAGCTTACGTGGACCCATGAACACTGAAGCTTTCTTT. Protein product: CASSLRGPMNTEAFF.

V and J are TRBV2 and TRBJ2-1; no reliable D call. V was pared by 1 base and J by 8 bases, with 15 bases between. Germline V gives CDR1 SNHLY, CDR2 FYNNEI. The CDR3 covers 15 residues. As DNA, the CDR3 is TGTGCCAGCAGTGAAGTGTACAGTCCCGTGTATGAGCAGTTCTTC. Protein sequence: CASSEVYSPVYEQFF.

This rearrangement joins TRBV6-6 to TRBJ1-4; TRBD1 agrees at 12 bases. The germline V gene has CDR1 MNHNY and CDR2 SVGAGI (reference sequence). Trimming cost V 0 bases and J 12 bases; bases outside gene matches: 2. This CDR3 is built from 14 residues. CDR3 DNA: TGTGCCAGCAGTTACTCGGGACAGGGGGCACAACTGTTTTTT. As protein: CASSYSGQGAQLFF.

This CDR3 is CASSKPTGRFPSNQPQHF. In DNA, the CDR3 is TGTGCCAGCAGCAAACCAACGGGGCGTTTTCCGTCAAATCAGCCCCAGCATTTT. This chain connects TRBV7-6 to TRBJ1-5, with D perhaps matching TRBD1 (5 bases). The ends were cut back, 5 bases at V and 4 bases at J, with 24 bases in the middle. This CDR3 has 18 amino acids. Germline V gene lookup returns CDR1 SGHVS and CDR2 FNYEAQ.

V gene TRBV7-8 combines with J gene TRBJ1-1, with a tentative D call TRBD1 (5 bases). The CDR3 is made up of 15 amino acids. Germline CDR1 reads SGHVS; CDR2 reads FQNEAQ. V shed 2 bases and J shed 1 base, with 11 bases lying between them. Here the CDR3 reads CASSLLRGANTEAFF. Here the CDR3 DNA reads TGTGCCAGCAGCTTACTAAGAGGGGCGAACACTGAAGCTTTCTTT.

This clonotype appeared a single time. The genes are TRBV5-1 and TRBJ2-2; D might be TRBD2 (5 bases). Per germline, CDR1 SGHRS and CDR2 YFSETQ. Trimming left V 5 bases short and J 6 bases short, with 11 bases between. CDR3 length: 13 amino acids. CDR3 coding DNA: TGCGCCAGCAGGAGGGATGTGTCCGGGGAGCTGTTTTTT. Amino acid sequence: CASRRDVSGELFF. Combining the CDR3 with reference TRBV5-1 and TRBJ2-2 gives the whole variable domain KAGVTQTPRYLIKTRGQQVTLSCSPISGHRSVSWYQQTPGQGLQFLFEYFSETQRNKGNFPGRFSGRQFSNSRSEMNVSTLELGDSALYLCASRRDVSGELFFGEGSRLTVL.

This clonotype has more than one count but fewer than ten. The chain links TRBV20-1 to TRBJ1-2, with D uncertain. The CDR3 contains 15 residues. Trimming took 6 bases from V and 0 from J, leaving 17 bases between them. CDR1 DFQATT and CDR2 SNEGSKA come from the germline V gene (reference sequence). Here the CDR3 reads CSARRVGSANYGYTF. The CDR3 DNA follows: TGCAGTGCCCGAAGGGTGGGCTCAGCTAACTATGGCTACACCTTC.

This clonotype has a handful of counts. The chain is built from TRBV7-2 and TRBJ1-2; 7 bases map to TRBD1. The CDR3 is 15 residues long. Germline lookup yields CDR1 SGHTA and CDR2 FQGNSA. J was trimmed by 4 bases and V by 0 bases; bases with no gene match: 5. The CDR3 is CASSLALTGAYGYTF. The CDR3 nucleotides read TGTGCCAGCAGCTTAGCGCTAACAGGGGCCTATGGCTACACCTTC.

The CDR3 region has the DNA TGTGCCACCAGTGATCCACAGGGTCCCGCAGAGACCCAGTACTTC. It is translated as CATSDPQGPAETQYF. This sequence joins TRBV7-4 and TRBJ2-5, with a possible D match to TRBD1 (6 bases). Between the trimmed V and J ends, which lost 10 bases and 4 bases, there was a span of 22 bases. This CDR3 has 15 residues. Germline V lookup: CDR1 SGHVT, CDR2 SQSDAQ. The full variable domain, in which reference TRBV7-4 and TRBJ2-5 provide the parts outside the CDR3, is GAGVSQSPRYKVAKRGRDVALRCDSISGHVTLYWYRQTLGQGSEVLTYSQSDAQRDKSGRPSGRFSAERPERSVSTLKIQRTEQGDSAVYLCATSDPQGPAETQYFGPGTRLLVL.

The rearrangement joins TRBV3-1 to TRBJ2-7; 8 bases fit TRBD2. The CDR3 runs 13 residues. The V segment lost 6 bases and the J segment 6 bases; nucleotides outside the gene matches: 7. Germline V gene sequence: CDR1 LGHDT, CDR2 YNNKEL (reference sequence). The CDR3: CASRYERESEQYF. CDR3 nucleotides: TGTGCCAGCAGGTACGAGCGGGAGTCCGAGCAGTACTTC.

CDR3 region: CASSPQGQGGETQYF. In nucleotides, the CDR3 is TGTGCCAGCAGCCCCCAGGGACAGGGGGGAGAGACCCAGTACTTC. This chain connects TRBV7-3 to TRBJ2-5, with 11 bases matching TRBD1. Germline V lookup: CDR1 SGHTA, CDR2 FQGTGA. V lost 5 bases, J lost 4 bases, and 6 bases stayed unmatched. The CDR3 totals 15 residues.